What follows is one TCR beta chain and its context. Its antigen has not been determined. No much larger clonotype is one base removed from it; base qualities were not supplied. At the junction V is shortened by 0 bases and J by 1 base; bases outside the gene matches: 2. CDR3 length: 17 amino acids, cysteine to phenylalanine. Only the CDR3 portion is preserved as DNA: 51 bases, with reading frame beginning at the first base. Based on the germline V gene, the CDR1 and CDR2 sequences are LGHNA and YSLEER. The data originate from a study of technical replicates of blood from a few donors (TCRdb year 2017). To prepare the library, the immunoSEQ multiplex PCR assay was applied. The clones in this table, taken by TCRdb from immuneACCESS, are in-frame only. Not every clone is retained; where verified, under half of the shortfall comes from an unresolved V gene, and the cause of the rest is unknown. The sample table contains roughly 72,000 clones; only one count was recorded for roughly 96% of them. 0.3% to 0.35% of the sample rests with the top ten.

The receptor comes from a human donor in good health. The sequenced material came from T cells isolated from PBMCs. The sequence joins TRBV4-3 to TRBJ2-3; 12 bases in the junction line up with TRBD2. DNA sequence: TGCGCCAGCAGCCAAGAGGGACTAGCGGGCCGCACAGATACGCAGTATTTT. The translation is CASSQEGLAGRTDTQYF.